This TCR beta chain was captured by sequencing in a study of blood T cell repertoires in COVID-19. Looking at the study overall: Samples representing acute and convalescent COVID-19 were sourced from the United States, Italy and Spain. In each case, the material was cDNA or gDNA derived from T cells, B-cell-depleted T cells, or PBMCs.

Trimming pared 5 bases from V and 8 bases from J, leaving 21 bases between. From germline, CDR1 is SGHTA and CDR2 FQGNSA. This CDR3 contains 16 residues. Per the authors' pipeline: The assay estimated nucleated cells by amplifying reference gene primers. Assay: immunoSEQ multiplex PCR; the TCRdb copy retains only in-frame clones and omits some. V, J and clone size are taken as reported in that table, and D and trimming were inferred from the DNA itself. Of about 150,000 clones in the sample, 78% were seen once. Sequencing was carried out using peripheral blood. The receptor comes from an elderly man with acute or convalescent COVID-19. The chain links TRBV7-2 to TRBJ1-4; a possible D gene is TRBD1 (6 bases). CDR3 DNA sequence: TGTGCCAGCAGCAGCCAGCCAGGGGCTTCAGCAGAAAAACTGTTTTTT. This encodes CASSSQPGASAEKLFF.